The entry below describes one T cell receptor (beta chain). As processed by the authors: By means of reference gene primer amplification, nucleated cell counts were estimated. Clones were sequenced by immunoSEQ multiplex PCR, and TCRdb holds only the in-frame ones, with some missing. The DNA gave D and trimming, while V, J and clone size come from that table. The sample carries about 36,000 clones, about nine tenths recorded once. The entry originates in a study of blood T cell repertoires in COVID-19. About the research overall: Samples of COVID-19 (acute and convalescent) were obtained from the United States, Italy and Spain. PBMCs, B-cell-depleted T cells, or T cells were the source of the cDNA or gDNA that made up the material.

Germline lookup yields CDR1 LGHDT and CDR2 YNNKEL (reference sequence). This CDR3 region has 16 residues. J gave up 4 bases and V 4 bases, and 10 bases lay outside the gene matches. The gene calls are TRBV3-1 (or the pseudogene TRBV3-2) and TRBJ2-7, with TRBD2 matching over 10 bases. The source of this sequence is a human donor in a cohort sampled during active COVID-19. Sequencing used peripheral blood. The CDR3 protein is CASSPFSGGTGYEQYF. DNA of the CDR3: TGTGCCAGCAGCCCCTTTAGCGGGGGGACCGGGTACGAGCAGTACTTC.